This TCR beta chain was identified during a study of blood T cell repertoires in COVID-19. Overall study: The United States, Italy and Spain were the sources of the acute and convalescent COVID-19 samples. Sources were T cells, B-cell-depleted T cells, or PBMCs; the material itself was cDNA or gDNA.

Participants spanned ages 18 to 89 years and resided in about 24 US areas. Participants reported their clinical history, and cohort assignment relied on those reports. Assay: immunoSEQ multiplex PCR; the TCRdb copy retains only in-frame clones and omits some. The sample yields about 190,000 clones, approximately 84% seen once. The origin of this receptor is a woman younger than 45 who had recovered from COVID-19. The sample taken for sequencing was PBMCs or T cells enriched from blood (not recorded which).

CDR3 sequence (DNA): TGCAGTGCTAGTATAGGACCCAGAGCGGGATCACCGGGGGTGGGAATCACCGGGGAGCTGTTTTTT. Translated: CSASIGPRAGSPGVGITGELFF. This sequence joins TRBV20-1 and TRBJ2-2, with 7 bases matching TRBD2. In germline, CDR1 is DFQATT, CDR2 SNEGSKA (reference sequence). V dropped 3 bases and J dropped 4; count of bases not matched to a gene: 29. This CDR3 has 22 residues.